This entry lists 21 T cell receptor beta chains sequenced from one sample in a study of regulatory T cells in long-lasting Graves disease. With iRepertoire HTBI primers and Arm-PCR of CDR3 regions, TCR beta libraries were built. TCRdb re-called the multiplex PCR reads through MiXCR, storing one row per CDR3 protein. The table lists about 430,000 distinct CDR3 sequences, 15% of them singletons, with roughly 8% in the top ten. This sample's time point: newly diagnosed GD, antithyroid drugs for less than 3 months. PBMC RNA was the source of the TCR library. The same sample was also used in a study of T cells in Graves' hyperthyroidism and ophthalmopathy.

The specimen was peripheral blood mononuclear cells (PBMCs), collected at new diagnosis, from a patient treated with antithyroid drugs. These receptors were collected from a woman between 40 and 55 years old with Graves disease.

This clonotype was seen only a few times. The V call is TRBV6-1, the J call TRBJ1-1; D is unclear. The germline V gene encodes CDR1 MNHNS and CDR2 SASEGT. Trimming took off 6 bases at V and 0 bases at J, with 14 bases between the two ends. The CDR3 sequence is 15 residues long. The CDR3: CASSKRSLMNTEAFF. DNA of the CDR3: TGTGCCAGCAGCAAAAGGTCTCTCATGAACACTGAAGCTTTCTTT.

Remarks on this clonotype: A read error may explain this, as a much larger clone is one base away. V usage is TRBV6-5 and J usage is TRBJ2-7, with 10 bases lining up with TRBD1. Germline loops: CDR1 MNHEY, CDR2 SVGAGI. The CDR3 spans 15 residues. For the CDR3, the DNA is TGTGCCAGCAGTTACTCGGGGGACAGGGGCTACAAGCAGTACTTC. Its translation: CASSYSGDRGYKQYF.

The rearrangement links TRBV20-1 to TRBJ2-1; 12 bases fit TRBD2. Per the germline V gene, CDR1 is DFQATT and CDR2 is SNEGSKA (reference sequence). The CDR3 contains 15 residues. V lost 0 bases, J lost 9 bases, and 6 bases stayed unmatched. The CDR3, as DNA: TGCAGTGCTAGAGATGGAGCTAGCGGGAGGGTTGAGCAGTTCTTC. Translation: CSARDGASGRVEQFF.

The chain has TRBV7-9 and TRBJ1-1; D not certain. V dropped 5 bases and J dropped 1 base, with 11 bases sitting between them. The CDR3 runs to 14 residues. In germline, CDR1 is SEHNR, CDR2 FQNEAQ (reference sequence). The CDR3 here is CASSPEDRNTEAFF. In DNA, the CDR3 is TGTGCCAGCAGCCCGGAGGATAGGAACACTGAAGCTTTCTTT. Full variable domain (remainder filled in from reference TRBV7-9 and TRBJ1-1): DTGVSQNPRHKITKRGQNVTFRCDPISEHNRLYWYRQTLGQGPEFLTYFQNEAQLEKSRLLSDRFSAERPKGSFSTLEIQRTEQGDSAMYLCASSPEDRNTEAFFGQGTRLTVV.

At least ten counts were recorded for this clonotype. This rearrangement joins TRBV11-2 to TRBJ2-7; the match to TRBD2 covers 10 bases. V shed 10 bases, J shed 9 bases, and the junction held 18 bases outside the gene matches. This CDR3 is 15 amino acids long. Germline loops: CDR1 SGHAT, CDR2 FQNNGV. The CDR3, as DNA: TGTGCCACCGCCCCGCTAGCGGGAGACCCTACGATGCAGTACTTC. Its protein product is CATAPLAGDPTMQYF.

CDR3 sequence (DNA): TGCGCCAGCCGTGAATACCACTACAATGAGCAGTTCTTC. It translates to CASREYHYNEQFF. The rearrangement links TRBV5-1 to TRBJ2-1; D is undetermined. V dropped 7 bases and J dropped 3 bases, with 11 bases sitting between them. Germline assignment: CDR1 SGHRS and CDR2 YFSETQ. This CDR3 region has 13 residues.

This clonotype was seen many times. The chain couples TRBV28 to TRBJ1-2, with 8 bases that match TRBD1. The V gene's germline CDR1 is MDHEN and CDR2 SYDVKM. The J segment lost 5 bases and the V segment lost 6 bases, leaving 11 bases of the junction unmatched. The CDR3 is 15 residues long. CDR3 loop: CASSLRTGTFYGYTF. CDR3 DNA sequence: TGTGCCAGCAGCCTTAGGACAGGGACCTTTTATGGCTACACCTTC.

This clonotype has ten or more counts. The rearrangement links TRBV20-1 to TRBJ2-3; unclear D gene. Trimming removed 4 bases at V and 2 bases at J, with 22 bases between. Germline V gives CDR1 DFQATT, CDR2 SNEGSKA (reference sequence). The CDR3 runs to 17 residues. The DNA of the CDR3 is TGCAGTGCTACTAATGACCAGGACCAACCCTCCACAGATACGCAGTATTTT. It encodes CSATNDQDQPSTDTQYF.

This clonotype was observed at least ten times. The CDR3 loop is CASSRRRDSWGHNEQFF. The CDR3 DNA reads as TGTGCCAGCAGCCGCCGACGCGATAGCTGGGGTCACAATGAGCAGTTCTTC. This chain joins TRBV3-1 and TRBJ2-1, with D unresolved. The V gene lost 4 bases and the J gene lost 5 bases, with 21 bases spanning the gap. Germline CDR1 is LGHDT and CDR2 is YNNKEL (reference sequence). The CDR3 is 17 amino acids.

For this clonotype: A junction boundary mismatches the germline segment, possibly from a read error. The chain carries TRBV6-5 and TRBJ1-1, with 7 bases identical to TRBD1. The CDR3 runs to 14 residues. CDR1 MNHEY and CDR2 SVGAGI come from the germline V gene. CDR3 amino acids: CASSYDRVNTVAFF. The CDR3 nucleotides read TGTGCCAGCAGTTATGACAGGGTGAACACTGTAGCTTTCTTT.

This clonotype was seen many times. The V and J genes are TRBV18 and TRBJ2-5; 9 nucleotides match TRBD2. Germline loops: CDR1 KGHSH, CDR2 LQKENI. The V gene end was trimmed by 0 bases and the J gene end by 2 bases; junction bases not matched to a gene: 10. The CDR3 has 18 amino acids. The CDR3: CASSPPGIAGAGQETQYF. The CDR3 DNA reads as TGTGCCAGCTCACCACCGGGGATAGCGGGAGCGGGACAAGAGACCCAGTACTTC.

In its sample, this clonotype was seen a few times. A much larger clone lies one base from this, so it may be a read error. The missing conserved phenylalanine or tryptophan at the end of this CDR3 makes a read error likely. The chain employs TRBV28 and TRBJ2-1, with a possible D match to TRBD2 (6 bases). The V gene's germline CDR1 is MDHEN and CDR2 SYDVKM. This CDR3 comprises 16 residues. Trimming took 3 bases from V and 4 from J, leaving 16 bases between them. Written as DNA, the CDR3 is TGTGCCAGCAGTTTGACCGGGAGAGTTTCGTACAATGAGCAGTTCTCC. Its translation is CASSLTGRVSYNEQFS.

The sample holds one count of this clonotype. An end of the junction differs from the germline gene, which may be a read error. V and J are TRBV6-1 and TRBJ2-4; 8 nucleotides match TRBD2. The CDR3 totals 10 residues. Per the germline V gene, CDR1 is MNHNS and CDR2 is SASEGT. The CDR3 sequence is CASSQGTSHF. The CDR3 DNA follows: TGTGCCAGCAGTCAAGGGACTAGTCACTTC.

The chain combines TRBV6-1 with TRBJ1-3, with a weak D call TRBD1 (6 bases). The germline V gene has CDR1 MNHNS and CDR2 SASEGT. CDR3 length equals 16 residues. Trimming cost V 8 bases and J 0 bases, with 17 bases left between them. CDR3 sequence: CASSEGGQGSGNTIYF. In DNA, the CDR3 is TGTGCCAGCTCCGAGGGGGGGCAAGGCTCTGGAAACACCATATATTTT.

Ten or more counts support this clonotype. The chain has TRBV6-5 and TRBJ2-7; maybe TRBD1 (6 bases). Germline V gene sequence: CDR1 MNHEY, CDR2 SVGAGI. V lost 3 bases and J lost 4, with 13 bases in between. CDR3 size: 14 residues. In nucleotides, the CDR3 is TGTGCCAGCAGTTATGACAGGAACTCTTACGAGCAGTACTTC. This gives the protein CASSYDRNSYEQYF.

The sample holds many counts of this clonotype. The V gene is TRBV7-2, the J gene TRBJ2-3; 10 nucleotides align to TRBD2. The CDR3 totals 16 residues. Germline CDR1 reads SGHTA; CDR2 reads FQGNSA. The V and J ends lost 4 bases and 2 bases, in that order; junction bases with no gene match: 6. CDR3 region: CASSSVAGGDTDTQYF. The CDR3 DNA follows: TGTGCCAGCAGCTCAGTAGCGGGGGGAGACACAGATACGCAGTATTTT.

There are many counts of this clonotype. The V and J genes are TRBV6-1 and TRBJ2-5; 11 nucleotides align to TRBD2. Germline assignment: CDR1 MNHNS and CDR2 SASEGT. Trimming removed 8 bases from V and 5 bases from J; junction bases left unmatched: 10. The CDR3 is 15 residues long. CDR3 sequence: CASSYLAGGVETQYF. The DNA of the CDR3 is TGTGCCAGCTCTTATCTAGCGGGAGGAGTGGAGACCCAGTACTTC.

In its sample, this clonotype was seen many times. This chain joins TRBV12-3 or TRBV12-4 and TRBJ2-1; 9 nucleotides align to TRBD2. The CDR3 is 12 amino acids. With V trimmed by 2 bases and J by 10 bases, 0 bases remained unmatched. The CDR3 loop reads CASSLSGREQFF. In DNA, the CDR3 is TGTGCCAGCAGTTTAAGCGGGAGGGAGCAGTTCTTC.

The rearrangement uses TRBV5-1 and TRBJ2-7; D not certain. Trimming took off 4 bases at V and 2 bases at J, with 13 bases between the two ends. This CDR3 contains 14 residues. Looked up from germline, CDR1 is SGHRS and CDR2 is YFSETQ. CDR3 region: CASSAEAATYEQYF. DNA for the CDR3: TGCGCCAGCAGCGCAGAGGCAGCGACCTACGAGCAGTACTTC.

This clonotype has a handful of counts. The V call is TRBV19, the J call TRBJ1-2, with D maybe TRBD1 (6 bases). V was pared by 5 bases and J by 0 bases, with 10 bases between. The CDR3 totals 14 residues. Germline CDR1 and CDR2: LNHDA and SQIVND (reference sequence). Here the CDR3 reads CASSARDTNYGYTF. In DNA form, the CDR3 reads TGTGCCAGTAGTGCAAGGGACACTAACTATGGCTACACCTTC.

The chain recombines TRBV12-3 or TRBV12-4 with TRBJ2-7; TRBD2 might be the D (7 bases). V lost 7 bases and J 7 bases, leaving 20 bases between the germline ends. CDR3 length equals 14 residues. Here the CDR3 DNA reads TGTGCCAGCACTCCGCGCGGGGGCCCTAAAGAGCAGTACTTC. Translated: CASTPRGGPKEQYF.